This T cell receptor beta chain was identified in a study of control samples from healthy donors and cancer patients. Deletions cut 0 bases from V and 4 bases from J, with 10 bases between. CDR3 length: 15 residues. The germline V gene encodes CDR1 LGHNA and CDR2 YSLEER. Generated by immunoSEQ multiplex PCR, the TCRdb table keeps only in-frame clones and is missing some. This sample has about 110,000 clones; 88% occur once, and the top ten carry roughly 4%. This receptor was obtained from a woman in her sixties with lung cancer. The chain combines TRBV4-3 with TRBJ1-5; D may be TRBD1 (5 bases). The sample taken for sequencing was PBMCs. CDR3 loop: CASSQDAGGNQPQHF. The DNA of the CDR3 is TGCGCCAGCAGCCAAGATGCTGGGGGGAATCAGCCCCAGCATTTT.